The rows below give T cell receptor beta chains drawn from one sample of a study of STAT5B mutations in CD4+ large granular lymphocyte leukemia. Produced via immunoSEQ multiplex PCR; TCRdb's table is partial and in-frame only. Of approximately 30,000 clones listed, more than 75% are singletons. Sequencing was done on a sample of CD4+ T cells from blood buffy coats. The receptors were sampled from a human donor in good health. CDR3s include the opening cysteine and the closing phenylalanine or tryptophan. The order of the fields is J gene, D gene, V gene, clone size, CDR3 DNA, CDR3 protein. D genes are given only for firm matches. The size of a clone is reported for some rows only, either as once, few or many, or as a class for expanded clones.

J gene: TRBJ2-1
D gene: -
V gene: TRBV7-2
clone size: -
CDR3 DNA: TGTGCCAGCAGCTTAGTGGAGAGGGATGAGCAGTTCTTC
CDR3 protein: CASSLVERDEQFF

J gene: TRBJ1-3
D gene: TRBD1
V gene: TRBV19
clone size: -
CDR3 DNA: TGTGCCAGTAGTATCGGGACAGGGGCCCTGAGCTCTGGAAACACCATATATTTT
CDR3 protein: CASSIGTGALSSGNTIYF

J gene: TRBJ2-5
D gene: TRBD2
V gene: TRBV5-8
clone size: -
CDR3 DNA: TGTGCCAGCAGCGTCAGGACTAGCGGGAGTGGTCGGGAGACCCAGTACTTC
CDR3 protein: CASSVRTSGSGRETQYF

J gene: TRBJ2-2
D gene: -
V gene: TRBV7-6
clone size: once
CDR3 DNA: TGTGCCAGCAGCCAAACGCGAACCGGGGAGCTGTTTTTT
CDR3 protein: CASSQTRTGELFF

J gene: TRBJ1-5
D gene: -
V gene: TRBV15
clone size: -
CDR3 DNA: TGTGCCACCAGCAGAGGCCTTTGGGGACAGCCCCAGCATTTT
CDR3 protein: CATSRGLWGQPQHF

J gene: TRBJ2-1
D gene: -
V gene: TRBV11-2
clone size: -
CDR3 DNA: TGTGCCAGCAGCTTCGGCACCAGGCAACAATCCAGGCAGTTCTTC
CDR3 protein: CASSFGTRQQSRQFF

J gene: TRBJ2-6
D gene: TRBD2
V gene: TRBV29-1
clone size: few
CDR3 DNA: TGCAGCGCACGGGGAGGGGATGGGGCCAACGTCCTGACTTTC
CDR3 protein: CSARGGDGANVLTF

J gene: TRBJ1-6
D gene: -
V gene: TRBV7-9
clone size: -
CDR3 DNA: TGTGCCAGCAGCCCATTGTTCTCCTATAATTCACCCCTCCACTTT
CDR3 protein: CASSPLFSYNSPLHF

J gene: TRBJ2-1
D gene: -
V gene: TRBV19
clone size: -
CDR3 DNA: TGTGCCAGTAGTACGGGCAGGCTTTCCTACAATGAGCAGTTCTTC
CDR3 protein: CASSTGRLSYNEQFF

J gene: TRBJ2-5
D gene: -
V gene: TRBV5-1
clone size: -
CDR3 DNA: TGCGCCAGCAGCGTTGAAGGGGAGACCCAGTACTTC
CDR3 protein: CASSVEGETQYF

J gene: TRBJ2-1
D gene: -
V gene: TRBV19
clone size: -
CDR3 DNA: TGTGCCAGTACGACCATGGCTGGGCCATACAATGAGCAGTTCTTC
CDR3 protein: CASTTMAGPYNEQFF

J gene: TRBJ1-2
D gene: -
V gene: TRBV6-6
clone size: -
CDR3 DNA: TGTGCCAGCAGTCCAAGCCCCTATGGCTACACCTTC
CDR3 protein: CASSPSPYGYTF

J gene: TRBJ2-7
D gene: -
V gene: TRBV29-1
clone size: -
CDR3 DNA: TGCAGCGTTTCAGGGGGGGCAGGCTACGAGCAGTACTTC
CDR3 protein: CSVSGGAGYEQYF

J gene: TRBJ2-2
D gene: TRBD2
V gene: TRBV7-2
clone size: -
CDR3 DNA: TGTGCCAGCAGCCCGTGGGGGGGAACGAACACCGGGGAGCTGTTTTTT
CDR3 protein: CASSPWGGTNTGELFF

J gene: TRBJ2-7
D gene: TRBD2
V gene: TRBV9
clone size: -
CDR3 DNA: TGTGCCAGCAGCATCACTAGCGGGAGGGGGGACGAGCAGTACTTC
CDR3 protein: CASSITSGRGDEQYF

J gene: TRBJ1-2
D gene: -
V gene: TRBV5-1
clone size: few
CDR3 DNA: TGCGCCAGCAGCTTACACGGCGACGGCTACACCTTC
CDR3 protein: CASSLHGDGYTF

J gene: TRBJ2-3
D gene: TRBD1
V gene: TRBV9
clone size: -
CDR3 DNA: TGTGCCAGCAGCACTGAGGGGGCGAGGACAGATACGCAGTATTTT
CDR3 protein: CASSTEGARTDTQYF

J gene: TRBJ2-1
D gene: TRBD1
V gene: TRBV2
clone size: -
CDR3 DNA: TGTGCCAGCGGGAACAGGGGGGAACTGCAGTTCTTC
CDR3 protein: CASGNRGELQFF

J gene: TRBJ2-2
D gene: TRBD1
V gene: TRBV27
clone size: -
CDR3 DNA: TGTGCCAGCAGTTTCGGCAGGGGGCTTACCGGGGAGCTGTTTTTT
CDR3 protein: CASSFGRGLTGELFF

J gene: TRBJ2-5
D gene: TRBD2
V gene: TRBV9
clone size: -
CDR3 DNA: TGTGCCAGCAGCCCCCGGGGTAGCGGGAGGGAGACCCAGTACTTC
CDR3 protein: CASSPRGSGRETQYF

J gene: TRBJ2-3
D gene: -
V gene: TRBV2
clone size: -
CDR3 DNA: TGTGCCAGCAGCCCGACACCCACAGATACGCAGTATTTT
CDR3 protein: CASSPTPTDTQYF

J gene: TRBJ1-2
D gene: -
V gene: TRBV6-1
clone size: -
CDR3 DNA: TGTGCCAGTAAAAATCAGGGTCCCGTTAACTATGGCTACACCTTC
CDR3 protein: CASKNQGPVNYGYTF

J gene: TRBJ1-3
D gene: TRBD1
V gene: TRBV25-1
clone size: once
CDR3 DNA: TGTGCCAGCAGTACCCAGGGGGGATCCGGAAACACCATATATTTT
CDR3 protein: CASSTQGGSGNTIYF

J gene: TRBJ2-3
D gene: -
V gene: TRBV9
clone size: once
CDR3 DNA: TGTGCCAGCAGCGTAGAAGGTGGGGCAGGGCGCACAGATACGCAGTATTTT
CDR3 protein: CASSVEGGAGRTDTQYF

J gene: TRBJ1-3
D gene: -
V gene: TRBV19
clone size: -
CDR3 DNA: TGTGCCAGTTGCCGGGGGGGCTCTGGAAACACCATATATTTT
CDR3 protein: CASCRGGSGNTIYF

J gene: TRBJ2-3
D gene: -
V gene: TRBV7-2
clone size: -
CDR3 DNA: TGTGCCAGCAGCCAAAGCACAGATACGCAGTATTTT
CDR3 protein: CASSQSTDTQYF

J gene: TRBJ1-5
D gene: -
V gene: TRBV5-1
clone size: -
CDR3 DNA: TGCGCCAGCAGCTCCCAGGGCAATCAGCCCCAGCATTTT
CDR3 protein: CASSSQGNQPQHF

J gene: TRBJ2-2
D gene: TRBD2
V gene: TRBV4-3
clone size: once
CDR3 DNA: TGCGCCAGCAGCCAAGATAAGCTAGCGGGGGGCCTGGTCGGGGAGCTGTTTTTT
CDR3 protein: CASSQDKLAGGLVGELFF

J gene: TRBJ1-2
D gene: -
V gene: TRBV19
clone size: few
CDR3 DNA: TGTGCCAGTAGTTTTCCGGGGGACTATGGCTACACCTTC
CDR3 protein: CASSFPGDYGYTF

J gene: TRBJ2-5
D gene: -
V gene: TRBV6-5
clone size: -
CDR3 DNA: TGTGCCAGCAGCCGCGCGGTAGGCCAGTACTTC
CDR3 protein: CASSRAVGQYF

J gene: TRBJ2-3
D gene: -
V gene: TRBV6-5
clone size: -
CDR3 DNA: TGTGCCAGCAGTTACCTAAGGCTTAGCACAGATACGCAGTATTTT
CDR3 protein: CASSYLRLSTDTQYF

J gene: TRBJ1-5
D gene: TRBD1
V gene: TRBV28
clone size: -
CDR3 DNA: TGTGCCAGCATCCCATCCACCCCTGGGACAGGGGGACAGCCCCAGCATTTT
CDR3 protein: CASIPSTPGTGGQPQHF

J gene: TRBJ2-1
D gene: -
V gene: TRBV7-6
clone size: -
CDR3 DNA: TGTGCCAGCAGCTTAGGAAGTACGGTGGCCACCTACAATGAGCAGTTCTTC
CDR3 protein: CASSLGSTVATYNEQFF